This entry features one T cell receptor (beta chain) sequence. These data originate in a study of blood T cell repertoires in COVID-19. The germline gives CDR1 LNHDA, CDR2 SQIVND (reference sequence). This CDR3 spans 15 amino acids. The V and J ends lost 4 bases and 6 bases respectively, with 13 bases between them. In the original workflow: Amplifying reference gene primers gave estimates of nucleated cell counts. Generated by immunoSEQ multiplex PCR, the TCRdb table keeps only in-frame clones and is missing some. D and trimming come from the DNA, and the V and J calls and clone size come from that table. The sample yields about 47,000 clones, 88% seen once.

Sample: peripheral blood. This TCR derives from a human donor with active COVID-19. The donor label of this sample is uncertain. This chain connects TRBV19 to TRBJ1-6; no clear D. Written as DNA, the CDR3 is TGTGCCAGTAGTACCGCGACACTGGGTAATTCACCCCTCCACTTT. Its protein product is CASSTATLGNSPLHF.